This TCR beta chain was recorded in a study of OX40 agonist ivuxolimab in advanced cancers. This CDR3 has 13 residues. Germline CDR1 reads SGHRS; CDR2 reads YFSETQ. The ends were cut back, 4 bases at V and 4 bases at J, with 10 bases in the middle. Clones were read by immunoSEQ multiplex PCR, and TCRdb kept only the in-frame ones, dropping some. The repertoire holds roughly 60,000 clones, with roughly 81% as singletons. Drawing of blood for sampling happened at baseline, at cycle 4 day 1, and at cycle 7 day 1. Sequencing used CD4+ or CD8+ T cells sorted from blood, obtained in a trial of the OX40 agonist ivuxolimab. This sequence was found in an adult with an advanced solid tumor such as melanoma, head and neck, liver or kidney cancer. The V and J genes are TRBV5-1 and TRBJ2-3, with D perhaps matching TRBD2 (6 bases). CDR3 sequence: CASSPGEADTQYF. In nucleotides, the CDR3 is TGCGCCAGCAGCCCGGGGGAGGCAGATACGCAGTATTTT.